This TCR beta chain was captured by sequencing in a study of shared clonotypes between healthy human individuals. Study conclusions and caveats: Having only a few donors restricted how much genetic and exposure-history diversity was captured.

In germline, CDR1 is SGHTA, CDR2 FQGNSA. Trimming removed 5 bases at V and 1 base at J, with 15 bases between. This CDR3 is 15 amino acids long. Replicate PCRs were loaded with around 280 ng DNA from unsorted PBMC, about 30,000 T cell genomes. Per the original methods: Junction-only sequences without quality scores came from ImmunoSEQ, so filtering differed. Clones were read by immunoSEQ multiplex PCR, and TCRdb kept only the in-frame ones, dropping some. D and trimming come from the DNA, and the V and J calls and clone size come from that table. The profile shows roughly 450,000 clones, roughly 78% of them singletons. As for this clone: Its cognate antigen is unknown.

V is TRBV7-2 and J is TRBJ2-7; tentatively, D is TRBD2 (7 bases). The origin of this receptor is a woman aged 40 to 50 in good health. Some clones in this sample may be carry-over from other donors' samples. The sample comprised PBMCs. The CDR3 loop is CASSRGASVSYEQYF. The CDR3 DNA reads TGTGCCAGCAGCCGGGGGGCTAGCGTATCCTACGAGCAGTACTTC.